A selection of T cell receptor beta chains follows, all from one sample in a study of cytomegalovirus exposure and HLA in healthy donors. Measured with immunoSEQ multiplex PCR; TCRdb has only the in-frame clones, and not every one. This sample has about 130,000 clones, with 70% to 80% found just once. The sample taken for sequencing was PBMCs. The receptors come from a man aged 35 to 55 in good health and CMV-seronegative. Both conserved end residues are part of each CDR3. The D gene is left open where the match is weak. Not every row has a clone size; where given, it reads once, few, many or a size class.

TRBV23-1,TRBJ1-6,NA,NA,CASSPRHRRNSPLHF,TGCGCCAGCAGTCCCCGACACAGACGAAATTCACCCCTCCACTTT
TRBV19,TRBJ1-2,NA,NA,CVSSTDSNYGYTF,TGTGTCAGTAGTACGGACAGTAACTATGGCTACACCTTC
TRBV18,TRBJ2-7,NA,NA,CASSRSRIPYEQYF,TGTGCCAGCTCACGGTCCAGGATTCCCTACGAGCAGTACTTC
TRBV5-1,TRBJ1-1,NA,NA,CASSSEPEAEAFF,TGCGCCAGCAGCTCCGAGCCGGAGGCTGAAGCTTTCTTT
TRBV11-2,TRBJ2-7,few,NA,CASSLDGRGGEDEQYF,TGTGCCAGCAGCTTAGATGGTCGGGGAGGCGAGGACGAGCAGTACTTC
TRBV7-2,TRBJ1-5,NA,NA,CASSLGGHTRRSQPQHF,TGTGCCAGCAGTTTAGGGGGACACACAAGAAGGAGTCAGCCCCAGCATTTT
TRBV29-1,TRBJ1-3,NA,NA,CSVEIPSVGNTIYF,TGCAGCGTTGAAATCCCTTCCGTTGGAAACACCATATATTTT
TRBV4-3,TRBJ2-1,NA,TRBD2,CASSQGGGFSYNEQFF,TGCGCCAGCAGCCAAGGGGGAGGGTTCTCCTACAATGAGCAGTTCTTC
TRBV6-5,TRBJ1-1,NA,NA,CASSPQRNTEAFF,TGTGCCAGCAGCCCGCAGCGGAACACTGAAGCTTTCTTT
TRBV7-2,TRBJ1-2,NA,TRBD1,CASSLTGQGNRGYTF,TGTGCCAGCAGCTTAACGGGACAGGGAAACCGTGGCTACACCTTC